This T cell receptor (beta chain) emerged from a study of CXCR4 blockade with PD-1 therapy in pancreatic cancer. Study results and limitations: Survival did not correlate with tumor clonality, which averaged around 0.13 versus 0.046. Clone frequency correlated with its number of distinct nucleotide rearrangements.

A note on this clone: Antigen unknown.

The repertoire was sequenced with immunoSEQ multiplex PCR; TCRdb's copy has only in-frame clones and lacks some. The sample lists around 1,700 clones, around two fifths occurring once. This sequence was found in a human donor with pancreatic ductal adenocarcinoma. The sample taken for sequencing was tumor tissue.

DNA of the CDR3: TGTGCCAGTAGTAATGGCTTCGGTGGAACTGAAGCTTTCTTT. Amino acid sequence: CASSNGFGGTEAFF. The rearrangement joins TRBV19 to TRBJ1-1, with unresolved D. V gave up 4 bases and J gave up 5 bases, with 14 bases separating them. The length of the CDR3 is 14 residues. Per the germline V gene, CDR1 is LNHDA and CDR2 is SQIVND (reference sequence).